This T cell receptor (beta chain) emerged from a study of T cells in Graves' hyperthyroidism and ophthalmopathy (dated by TCRdb to between 2018 and 2020). As for the study more broadly: Peripheral blood was sampled at the time of initial diagnosis, prior to any treatment. A discovery cohort of fewer than 110 patients, roughly 43 with Graves' ophthalmopathy and approximately 55 with stable Graves' hyperthyroidism, was used to find distinguishing TCR V-J signatures. An independent validation cohort of under 20 hyperthyroidism patients and 17 patients who later progressed to ophthalmopathy tested prospective prediction of ophthalmopathy. The roughly 91 discovery patients were randomly split 7:3 into training and test sets. In several Graves' hyperthyroidism patients, the study also compared T-cell repertoires from thyroid tissue with T-cell repertoires from blood. Once sampling was done, hyperthyroidism patients were given methimazole at a starting dose of 30 mg daily, whereas ophthalmopathy patients were given high-dose intravenous methylprednisolone. According to the paper, TCR Vbeta CDR3 sequencing was carried out on some 130 peripheral blood samples, which came from around 43 ophthalmopathy, around 75 hyperthyroidism and some 17 progressor patients. Overall study outcomes, separate from this receptor: A 13 V-J signature model separated ophthalmopathy from stable hyperthyroidism, with roughly 88% sensitivity and roughly 81% specificity in cross-validation and 80%/75% in testing. Sample size was not statistically predetermined, and investigators were not blinded to group allocation. In validation, progression to ophthalmopathy was predicted by the model with 70.59% sensitivity and 72.22% specificity, a median of about 6 months before onset. Most expanded thyroid clonotypes (frequency above 0.001) were also detected in blood, suggesting blood repertoires may reflect thyroid immune responses.

Stable Graves' hyperthyroidism was defined as the absence of progression to ophthalmopathy over 18 months of follow-up. Hyperthyroidism patients were newly diagnosed, had a disease duration of under 2 months, and were aged 18 to 65 years. The study excluded patients with uncontrolled infections, other autoimmune diseases, pregnancy or lactation. Diagnoses relied on clinical symptoms, serum thyroxine and TRAb, thyroid ultrasound and orbital computed tomography. PBMCs were isolated from approximately 10 ml of fresh peripheral blood by Ficoll-Paque density gradient centrifugation. Total RNA was extracted using Trizol reagent, and RNA quality was assessed on an Agilent 2100 Bioanalyzer. Reading the germline V gene gives CDR1 SGHRS and CDR2 YFSETQ. Trimming accounts for 4 bases at V and 0 bases at J, while the number of junction bases matched to no gene is 4. The CDR3 spans 14 residues, from the cysteine through the phenylalanine. Kept here is only the CDR3 DNA, which spans 42 bases and is read in frame from base 1.

The TCR beta CDR3 regions were amplified from RNA transcripts. The TCR CDR3 was subjected to a first round of RT-PCR using the HTBI primer set and the Qiagen OneStep RT-PCR kit. The libraries were constructed in a second round of multiplex PCR and then size-selected and purified. Sequencing of the libraries was done on an Illumina HiSeq2000 using paired-end 100 bp reads. On the study's bioinformatics: SOAPnuke was used to process the raw data, throwing out any read that contained adapters or uncalled bases, had a mean Phred below 15, or lacked an exact constant-primer or identifier match. High-quality paired reads were merged using COPE v1.2.5, and each unique nucleotide sequence was defined as a clonotype. Clonotypes were aligned to IMGT TRBV, TRBD and TRBJ reference segments using MiTCR v1.1. The analysis included only V-J combinations with a frequency above 0.0001, which together covered roughly 99% of the repertoires. A TCS score was defined as the ratio of F50 (clonal expansion) to E x V (chaos), with BLOSUM62-based TCRdist applied between CDR3 peptides within each V-J. Welch's t-statistics and random forest reduced around 550 V-J features to fewer than 15, which were used in a naive Bayes classifier (R e1071). The public reads were run again by TCRdb, first through fastp at Q25 and then through MiXCR, and only productive beta chains were kept. A single entry per CDR3 protein holds the most common genes and DNA from its merged rows. The V and J calls were not made by the authors but by TCRdb's processing. Here the sample has some 510,000 distinct CDR3 sequences; roughly 20% occur a single time. The ten largest account for approximately 25% of the sample.

This clonotype has just a few counts. The specificity of this receptor is unknown. No base quality values were provided; no much bigger clone lies one nucleotide off. Rearrangement joined TRBV5-1 to TRBJ2-7, with TRBD1 matching 7 junction bases. The receptor was derived from a man between 18 and 35 years old with Graves' hyperthyroidism. Sequenced material: blood. The nucleotide sequence is given as TGCGCCAGCAGCACAGGGGCCCTCTCCTACGAGCAGTACTTC. The translation is CASSTGALSYEQYF.